This TCR beta chain was identified during a study of OX40 agonist ivuxolimab in advanced cancers. Points from the study as a whole: CD4+ and CD8+ blood T cells expanded clonally by week 6 at 0.1 to 3.0 mg/kg.

Using immunoSEQ multiplex PCR, the repertoire was profiled, and TCRdb retains in-frame clones only, with some absent. The sample records fewer than 20,000 clones, approximately 85% being singletons. Turning to this clone: Antigen specificity is unknown. Other DNA sequences within the sample encode an identical CDR3.

V lost 1 base to trimming and J lost 6 bases, with 7 bases between them. The CDR3 runs 13 residues. The germline CDR1 and CDR2 sequences are LNHDA and SQIVND (reference sequence). Material: CD4+ or CD8+ T cells sorted from blood, obtained in a trial of the OX40 agonist ivuxolimab. The receptor was isolated from an adult with an advanced solid tumor such as melanoma, head and neck, liver or kidney cancer. The chain is built from TRBV19 and TRBJ1-5; D is uncertain. CDR3 sequence: CASSIGVSQPQHF. For the CDR3, the DNA is TGTGCCAGTAGTATAGGGGTATCTCAGCCCCAGCATTTT.